This passage covers 29 T cell receptor beta chains from one sample sequenced in a study of T cells in narcolepsy (dated by TCRdb to the late 2010s). The receptor library was made with the immunoSEQ multiplex PCR assay. This is the immuneACCESS table as TCRdb keeps it, with only in-frame sequences that have V and J called. A part of the clones is gone; compared with another copy, unresolved V genes explain less than half, and the rest is unexplained. The sample table lists over 25,000 clones, about 80% of them with a count of one. About 0.94% of the sample is in the top ten clones. Sequenced input: CD45RA- memory CD4+ T cells from PBMCs. Explained via the paper, the cell subset or site label denotes: memory T cells sorted ex vivo from peripheral blood. These TCRs come from a human donor with narcolepsy.

This clone has only one observation. The rearrangement uses TRBV28 and TRBJ2-5; the match to TRBD1 covers 9 bases. The length of the CDR3 is 20 residues. Germline CDR1 is MDHEN and CDR2 is SYDVKM. V lost 7 bases, J lost 2 bases, and 23 bases stayed unmatched. The DNA for the CDR3 is TGTGCCAGCACCACGAGGGCGGACAGGGGTCGAGGGTCGCTTCAAGAGACCCAGTACTTC. Residues: CASTTRADRGRGSLQETQYF.

The V call is TRBV2, the J call TRBJ1-1, with D uncertain. Between the trimmed V and J ends, which lost 3 bases and 4 bases, there was a span of 3 bases. CDR1 is SNHLY, CDR2 FYNNEI, per germline. The CDR3 is 11 amino acids. The CDR3 DNA reads TGTGCCAGCAGTGAGGGCACTGAAGCTTTCTTT. This sequence encodes CASSEGTEAFF.

The count of this clone is one. The chain employs TRBV4-3 and TRBJ1-1, with unresolved D. Looked up from germline, CDR1 is LGHNA and CDR2 is YSLEER. V lost 4 bases, J lost 0 bases, and 18 bases lay in between. The CDR3 runs 17 residues. The CDR3 DNA follows: TGCGCCAGCAGCCCCGGACCCTCGCCGGGGTTGAACACTGAAGCTTTCTTT. Encoded protein: CASSPGPSPGLNTEAFF.

CDR3 sequence reads: CASSQEGPRLIGYTF. As DNA, the CDR3 is TGCGCCAGCAGCCAAGAGGGACCCCGCTTGATCGGCTACACCTTC. V gene TRBV4-3 combines with J gene TRBJ1-2; tentatively, D is TRBD1 (5 bases). The germline V gene encodes CDR1 LGHNA and CDR2 YSLEER. This CDR3 is built from 15 residues. Trimming stripped 0 bases from V and 8 bases from J, with 16 bases between.

The chain is built from TRBV4-2 and TRBJ2-7, with a weak D call TRBD2 (7 bases). Germline CDR1 reads LGHNA; CDR2 reads YNFKEQ. The V end lost 4 bases, the J end lost 5 bases, and 12 bases lay between the germline ends. There are 13 residues in the CDR3. This CDR3 is CASSRGGVDEQYF. The CDR3 nucleotides are TGTGCCAGCAGCCGGGGGGGCGTCGACGAGCAGTACTTC.

The V call is TRBV10-3, the J call TRBJ2-3, with no clear D. In germline, CDR1 is ENHRY, CDR2 SYGVKD. The CDR3 has 11 residues. V was pared by 6 bases and J by 2 bases, with 3 bases between. The CDR3: CAIRDTDTQYF. The CDR3 DNA follows: TGTGCCATCAGAGACACAGATACGCAGTATTTT.

As concerns this clone: The sample has other DNA sequences that encode this CDR3 too. V and J are TRBV7-2 and TRBJ1-2; 7 bases align to TRBD1. The CDR3 has 14 residues. Germline V CDR1 and CDR2: SGHTA, FQGNSA. The J segment lost 3 bases and the V segment lost 1 base, leaving 2 bases of the junction unmatched. The CDR3 reads CASSLGQGDYGYTF. DNA for the CDR3: TGTGCCAGCAGCTTAGGTCAGGGGGACTATGGCTACACCTTC.

The chain joins TRBV7-9 to TRBJ1-5, with TRBD1 matching over 8 bases. J was trimmed by 7 bases and V by 1 base; bases with no gene match: 12. CDR3 length: 17 residues. CDR1 and CDR2 (germline): SEHNR, FQNEAQ (reference sequence). CDR3 in DNA: TGTGCCAGCAGCTTAGGAGGCGGACAGGGAGCAAGGCAGCCCCAGCATTTT. Translated: CASSLGGGQGARQPQHF. Combining the CDR3 with reference TRBV7-9 and TRBJ1-5 gives the whole variable domain DTGVSQNPRHKITKRGQNVTFRCDPISEHNRLYWYRQTLGQGPEFLTYFQNEAQLEKSRLLSDRFSAERPKGSFSTLEIQRTEQGDSAMYLCASSLGGGQGARQPQHFGDGTRLSIL.

V and J are TRBV6-5 and TRBJ2-5, with 8 bases fitting TRBD2. Germline assignment: CDR1 MNHEY and CDR2 SVGAGI. Trimming took 5 bases from V and 3 from J; bases not matched to a gene: 2. The CDR3 extends over 13 amino acids. The CDR3 sequence is CASSLAGKETQYF. For the CDR3, the DNA is TGTGCCAGCAGTCTAGCGGGTAAAGAGACCCAGTACTTC.

V gene TRBV6-1 combines with J gene TRBJ2-7; a weak D match, TRBD2 (7 bases). The CDR3 extends over 14 amino acids. Germline lookup yields CDR1 MNHNS and CDR2 SASEGT. Trimming cost V 7 bases and J 12 bases, with 25 bases left between them. The CDR3 bases are TGTGCCAGCAACCGGACATCGGGGGCCCCGGGAGGGTACTTC. This gives the protein CASNRTSGAPGGYF.

This chain uses TRBV5-6 with TRBJ2-5; D remains ambiguous. CDR1 and CDR2 from the germline V gene are SGHDT and YYEEEE. This CDR3 has 12 amino acids. V lost 5 bases, J lost 3 bases, and 8 bases lay in between. The CDR3 sequence is CASSIVKETQYF. CDR3 coding DNA: TGTGCCAGCAGTATAGTAAAAGAGACCCAGTACTTC.

The chain recombines TRBV11-3 with TRBJ2-2, with D perhaps TRBD2 (6 bases). V was shortened by 5 bases and J by 5 bases, with 18 bases between the two germline ends. Germline values: CDR1 SGHNT, CDR2 YENEEA. This CDR3 has 16 amino acids. CDR3 protein: CASSPWTTPSTGELFF. The CDR3 region has the DNA TGTGCCAGCAGCCCTTGGACTACCCCGAGTACCGGGGAGCTGTTTTTT.

In its sample, this clone was seen a few times. The rearrangement joins TRBV5-8 to TRBJ2-2, with D maybe TRBD1 (6 bases). This CDR3 is built from 13 residues. CDR1 SGHTS and CDR2 YDEGEE come from the germline V gene. V lost 1 base to trimming and J lost 6 bases, with 7 bases between them. CDR3 sequence (DNA): TGTGCCAGCAGCTTGAGGACAGCCGGGGAGCTGTTTTTT. Translated: CASSLRTAGELFF.

The chain carries TRBV9 and TRBJ1-4; 11 bases match TRBD1. The trim removed 5 bases at V and 7 bases at J, leaving 10 bases unmatched. CDR1 is SGDLS, CDR2 YYNGEE, per germline. There are 16 residues in the CDR3. The CDR3, as DNA: TGTGCCAGCAGAACCGGGACAGGGGGTGATGGTGAAAAACTGTTTTTT. It encodes CASRTGTGGDGEKLFF.

This chain links TRBV7-9 with TRBJ1-4; D uncertain. Deletions cut 2 bases from V and 8 bases from J, with 18 bases between. The CDR3 runs 16 residues. Germline values: CDR1 SEHNR, CDR2 FQNEAQ (reference sequence). The CDR3: CASSLTGWRSREKLFF. DNA of the CDR3: TGTGCCAGCAGCTTAACGGGGTGGCGATCCCGGGAAAAACTGTTTTTT. Full variable domain (rest looked up from reference TRBV7-9 and TRBJ1-4): DTGVSQNPRHKITKRGQNVTFRCDPISEHNRLYWYRQTLGQGPEFLTYFQNEAQLEKSRLLSDRFSAERPKGSFSTLEIQRTEQGDSAMYLCASSLTGWRSREKLFFGSGTQLSVL.

This rearrangement joins TRBV11-2 to TRBJ1-1; 7 bases fit TRBD1. CDR3 length: 11 residues. The ends lost 6 bases at V and 11 bases at J; junction bases unmatched: 6. CDR1 and CDR2 (germline): SGHAT, FQNNGV. The CDR3, as DNA: TGTGCCAGCAGACAAGACAGGGAGGCTTTCTTT. It is translated as CASRQDREAFF.

The V gene is TRBV18, the J gene TRBJ2-3; weak D call: TRBD1 (5 bases). V gave up 5 bases and J gave up 2 bases, with 11 bases separating them. There are 14 residues in the CDR3. The germline CDR1 and CDR2 sequences are KGHSH and LQKENI. The CDR3 loop reads CASSSTGNTDTQYF. CDR3 nucleotide sequence: TGTGCCAGCTCAAGTACAGGAAACACAGATACGCAGTATTTT.

The chain has TRBV4-1 and TRBJ1-1; no firm D call. Trimming stripped 0 bases from V and 10 bases from J, with 18 bases between. Germline CDR1 reads MGHRA; CDR2 reads YSYEKL. This CDR3 spans 15 amino acids. The CDR3 protein is CASSQDRTFKVGAFF. DNA for the CDR3: TGCGCCAGCAGCCAAGATCGGACGTTTAAGGTCGGAGCTTTCTTT.

The CDR3 sequence: CASSKEGRKPSRYGYTF. The CDR3, as DNA: TGTGCCAGCAGCAAAGAGGGCAGGAAACCTTCTCGGTATGGCTACACCTTC. This chain joins TRBV21-1 and TRBJ1-2. TRBV21-1 has pseudogene status. The CDR3 covers 17 residues.

The genes are TRBV6-5 and TRBJ1-3, with 7 bases that match TRBD1. CDR1 and CDR2 from the germline V gene are MNHEY and SVGAGI. This CDR3 region has 15 residues. J lost 3 bases, V lost 2 bases, and 4 bases had no gene match. CDR3 residues: CASSYIRGVGNTIYF. As DNA, the CDR3 is TGTGCCAGCAGTTACATCAGGGGGGTTGGAAACACCATATATTTT.

In this sample, this clone turned up once. DNA of the CDR3: TGTGCCAGCAGTCCGGGACAAAGTAATTCACCCCTCCACTTT. As protein: CASSPGQSNSPLHF. The chain uses TRBV7-3 and TRBJ1-6; maybe TRBD1 (6 bases). The CDR3 consists of 14 residues. Germline V gene lookup returns CDR1 SGHTA and CDR2 FQGTGA. V dropped 6 bases and J dropped 6 bases, with 12 bases sitting between them.

The chain links TRBV6-6 to TRBJ2-7, with 7 bases fitting TRBD1. The CDR3 is 13 amino acids. V lost 5 bases, J lost 2 bases, and 3 bases stayed unmatched. Germline CDR1 MNHNY, CDR2 SVGAGI (reference sequence). The CDR3 coding sequence is TGTGCCAGCAGTAACGACAGGGCCTACGAGCAGTACTTC. Its protein is CASSNDRAYEQYF.

V gene TRBV10-3 combines with J gene TRBJ2-3; TRBD1 agrees at 7 bases. The CDR3 runs 14 residues. Germline V gene sequence: CDR1 ENHRY, CDR2 SYGVKD. With 8 bases clipped from V and 2 bases from J, the junction kept 7 bases outside the gene matches. The CDR3 region has the DNA TGTGCCATCGATGACAGGGCGGACACAGATACGCAGTATTTT. It translates to CAIDDRADTDTQYF.

The chain uses TRBV11-2 and TRBJ2-5, with 8 bases that match TRBD2. Per the germline V gene, CDR1 is SGHAT and CDR2 is FQNNGV. The CDR3 consists of 14 residues. Unmatched junction bases numbered 6, after V lost 5 bases and J lost 4 bases. CDR3 amino acids: CASSTGTRGETQYF. CDR3 nucleotide sequence: TGTGCCAGCAGCACCGGGACTAGGGGAGAGACCCAGTACTTC. Looking up the rest from reference TRBV11-2 and TRBJ2-5 gives the full variable domain: EAGVAQSPRYKIIEKRQSVAFWCNPISGHATLYWYQQILGQGPKLLIQFQNNGVVDDSQLPKDRFSAERLKGVDSTLKIQPAKLEDSAVYLCASSTGTRGETQYFGPGTRLLVL.

This clone occurred once. The CDR3 reads CASSLLAGGLETQYF. For the CDR3, the DNA is TGCGCCAGCAGCTTGTTAGCGGGGGGGCTGGAGACCCAGTACTTC. The gene calls are TRBV5-1 and TRBJ2-5; 11 nucleotides line up with TRBD2. Germline lookup yields CDR1 SGHRS and CDR2 YFSETQ. This CDR3 contains 15 residues. Trimming at V came to 1 base and at J to 5 bases, leaving 4 bases not matched to a gene.

This clone showed up just a few times. J is TRBJ1-1 and V is TRBV29-1; perhaps TRBD1 as D (5 bases). This CDR3 comprises 13 residues. Germline V gene data show CDR1 as SQVTM and CDR2 as ANQGSEA. V lost 2 bases and J 0 bases, leaving 7 bases between the germline ends. The CDR3 loop reads CSVETGLNTEAFF. The CDR3 bases are TGCAGCGTTGAAACAGGCTTGAACACTGAAGCTTTCTTT.

The chain links TRBV28 to TRBJ1-2, with TRBD1 matching over 8 bases. The CDR3 is made up of 14 amino acids. The junction had 10 bases not matched to a gene; V was cut back by 5 bases and J by 8 bases. In germline, CDR1 is MDHEN, CDR2 SYDVKM. The CDR3 protein is CASSSGTGAWGYTF. The DNA for the CDR3 is TGTGCCAGCAGTAGCGGGACAGGAGCCTGGGGCTACACCTTC.

The chain has TRBV7-9 and TRBJ2-2, with D possibly TRBD1 on 5 matching bases. V dropped 1 base and J dropped 6 bases, with 12 bases sitting between them. The CDR3 loop spans 15 amino acids. The V gene's germline CDR1 is SEHNR and CDR2 FQNEAQ (reference sequence). The CDR3 is CASSLGTSGPGELFF. The CDR3 nucleotides read TGTGCCAGCAGCTTAGGGACATCCGGGCCCGGGGAGCTGTTTTTT.

The gene calls are TRBV11-1 and TRBJ2-5, with D unresolved. V dropped 3 bases and J dropped 5 bases, with 16 bases sitting between them. CDR1 SGHAT and CDR2 FQDESV come from the germline V gene (reference sequence). CDR3 length equals 15 residues. Here the CDR3 reads CASSFTQDRYETQYF. CDR3 bases: TGTGCCAGCAGCTTCACCCAGGATCGGTACGAGACCCAGTACTTC.